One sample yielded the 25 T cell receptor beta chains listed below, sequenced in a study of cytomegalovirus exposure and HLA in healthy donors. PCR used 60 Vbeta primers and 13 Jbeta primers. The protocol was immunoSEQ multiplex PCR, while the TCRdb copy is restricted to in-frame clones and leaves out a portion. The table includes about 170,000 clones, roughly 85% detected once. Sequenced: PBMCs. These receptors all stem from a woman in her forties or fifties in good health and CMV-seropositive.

The CDR3 DNA is TGTGCCAGCAGCCAAGTGACAGATGCCAATGAGCAGTTCTTC. Translated, it gives CASSQVTDANEQFF. V is TRBV4-2 and J is TRBJ2-1, with D tentatively TRBD1 (5 bases). Trimming removed 1 base at V and 6 bases at J, with 10 bases between. This CDR3 comprises 14 residues. Germline lookup yields CDR1 LGHNA and CDR2 YNFKEQ.

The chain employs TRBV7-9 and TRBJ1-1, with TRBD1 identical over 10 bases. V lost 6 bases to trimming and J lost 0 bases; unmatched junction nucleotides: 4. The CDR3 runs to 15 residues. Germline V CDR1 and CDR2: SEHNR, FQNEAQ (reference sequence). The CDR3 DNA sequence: TGTGCCAGCAGGGACAGGGGGGGAATGAACACTGAAGCTTTCTTT. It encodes CASRDRGGMNTEAFF.

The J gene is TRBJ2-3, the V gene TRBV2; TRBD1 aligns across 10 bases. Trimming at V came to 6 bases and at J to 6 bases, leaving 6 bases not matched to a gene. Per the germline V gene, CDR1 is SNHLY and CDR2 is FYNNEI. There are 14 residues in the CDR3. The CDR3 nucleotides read TGTGCCAGCAGCGGACAGGGGGAAAGGGATACGCAGTATTTT. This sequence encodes CASSGQGERDTQYF.

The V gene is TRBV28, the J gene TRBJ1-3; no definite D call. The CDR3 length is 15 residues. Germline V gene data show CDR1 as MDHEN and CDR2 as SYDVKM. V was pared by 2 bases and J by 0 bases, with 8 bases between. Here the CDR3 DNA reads TGTGCCAGCAGTTTACGGAGGGCCTCTGGAAACACCATATATTTT. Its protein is CASSLRRASGNTIYF.

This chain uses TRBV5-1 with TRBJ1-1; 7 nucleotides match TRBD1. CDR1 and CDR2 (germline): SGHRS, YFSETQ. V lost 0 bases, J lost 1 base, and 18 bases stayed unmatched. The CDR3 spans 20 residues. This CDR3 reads CASSLAGRGRATSWNTEAFF. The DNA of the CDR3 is TGCGCCAGCAGCTTGGCGGGCAGGGGGAGAGCAACATCTTGGAACACTGAAGCTTTCTTT.

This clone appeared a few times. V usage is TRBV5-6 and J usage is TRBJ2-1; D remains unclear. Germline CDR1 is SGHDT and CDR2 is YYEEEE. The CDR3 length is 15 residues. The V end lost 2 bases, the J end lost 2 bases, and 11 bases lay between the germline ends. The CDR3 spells CASSFISGTYNEQFF. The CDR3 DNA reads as TGTGCCAGCAGCTTTATCTCGGGTACCTACAATGAGCAGTTCTTC.

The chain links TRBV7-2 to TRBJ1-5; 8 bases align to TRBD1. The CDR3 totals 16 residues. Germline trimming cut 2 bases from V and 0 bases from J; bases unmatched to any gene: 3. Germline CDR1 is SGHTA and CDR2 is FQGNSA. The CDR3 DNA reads TGTGCCAGCAGCTTAACAGGGGGGAGTAGCAATCAGCCCCAGCATTTT. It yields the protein CASSLTGGSSNQPQHF.

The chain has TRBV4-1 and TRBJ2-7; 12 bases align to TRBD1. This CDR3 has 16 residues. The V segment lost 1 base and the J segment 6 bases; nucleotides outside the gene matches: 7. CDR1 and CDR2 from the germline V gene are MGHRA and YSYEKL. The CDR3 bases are TGCGCCAGCAGCCAAGCAGGGACAGGGGGCAGTTCCGAGCAGTACTTC. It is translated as CASSQAGTGGSSEQYF.

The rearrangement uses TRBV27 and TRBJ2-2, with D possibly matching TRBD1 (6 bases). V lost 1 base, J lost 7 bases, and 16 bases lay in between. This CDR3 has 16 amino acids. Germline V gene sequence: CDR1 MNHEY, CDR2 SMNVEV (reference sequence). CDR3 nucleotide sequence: TGTGCCAGCAGTTTATATTCCGGGACACGGAACGGGGAGCTGTTTTTT. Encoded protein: CASSLYSGTRNGELFF.

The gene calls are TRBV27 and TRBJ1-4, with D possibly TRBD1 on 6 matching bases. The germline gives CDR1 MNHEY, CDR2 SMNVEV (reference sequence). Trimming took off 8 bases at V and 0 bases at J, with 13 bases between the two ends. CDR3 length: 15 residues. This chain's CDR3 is CASRGGGSTNEKLFF. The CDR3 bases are TGTGCCAGCCGGGGTGGGGGCTCAACTAATGAAAAACTGTTTTTT.

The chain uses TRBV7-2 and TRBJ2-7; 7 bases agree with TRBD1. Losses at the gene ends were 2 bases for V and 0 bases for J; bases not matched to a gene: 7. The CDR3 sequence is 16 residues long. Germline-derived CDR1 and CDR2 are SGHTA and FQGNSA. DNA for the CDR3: TGTGCCAGCAGCTTAAGCGGACAGGAGAGCTCCTACGAGCAGTACTTC. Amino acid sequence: CASSLSGQESSYEQYF.

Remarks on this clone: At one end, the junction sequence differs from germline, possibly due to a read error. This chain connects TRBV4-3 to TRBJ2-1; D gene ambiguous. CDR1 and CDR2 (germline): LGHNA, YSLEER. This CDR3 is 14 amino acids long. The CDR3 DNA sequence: TGCGCCAGCAGCCAGGATTACAGCTACAATGAGCAGCTCTTC. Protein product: CASSQDYSYNEQLF.

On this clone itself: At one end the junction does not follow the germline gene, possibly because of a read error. The CDR3 is CASSSGLAKGDTQYF. The CDR3 coding sequence is TGTGCTAGCAGCTCAGGACTAGCGAAGGGGGATACGCAGTATTTT. This rearrangement joins TRBV7-7 to TRBJ2-3; 9 bases match TRBD2. Germline loops: CDR1 SSHAT, CDR2 FNYEAQ (reference sequence). CDR3 length equals 15 residues.

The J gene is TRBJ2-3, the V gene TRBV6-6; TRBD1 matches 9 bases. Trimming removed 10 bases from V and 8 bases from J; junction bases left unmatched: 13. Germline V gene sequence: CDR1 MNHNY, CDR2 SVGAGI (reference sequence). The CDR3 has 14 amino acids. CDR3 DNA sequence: TGTGCCATCTCGGGACAGGGCTCCTTAGGTACGCAGTATTTT. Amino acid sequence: CAISGQGSLGTQYF.

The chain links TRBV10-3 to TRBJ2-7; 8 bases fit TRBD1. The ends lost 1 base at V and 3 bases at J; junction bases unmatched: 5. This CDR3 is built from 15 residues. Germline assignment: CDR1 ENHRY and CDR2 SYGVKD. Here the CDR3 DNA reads TGTGCCATCAGTGAGTGGGACAGGAACATCTACGAGCAGTACTTC. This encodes CAISEWDRNIYEQYF.

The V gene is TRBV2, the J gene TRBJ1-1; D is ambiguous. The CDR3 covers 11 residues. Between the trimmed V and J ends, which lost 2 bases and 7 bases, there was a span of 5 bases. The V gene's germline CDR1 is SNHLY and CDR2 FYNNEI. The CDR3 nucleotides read TGTGCCAGCAGTGAACTGTTTGAAGCTTTCTTT. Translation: CASSELFEAFF.

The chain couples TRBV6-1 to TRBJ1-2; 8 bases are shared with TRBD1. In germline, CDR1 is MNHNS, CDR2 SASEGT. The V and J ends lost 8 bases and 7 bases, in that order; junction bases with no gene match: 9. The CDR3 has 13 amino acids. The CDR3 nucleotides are TGTGCCAGCGACAGAGGACAGGGTTCTGGCTACACCTTC. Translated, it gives CASDRGQGSGYTF.

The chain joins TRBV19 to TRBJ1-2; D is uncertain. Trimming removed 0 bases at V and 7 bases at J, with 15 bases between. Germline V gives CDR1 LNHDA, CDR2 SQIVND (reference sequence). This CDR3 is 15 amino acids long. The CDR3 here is CASSIEDSLLFGYTF. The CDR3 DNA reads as TGTGCCAGTAGTATAGAGGACTCACTGCTCTTTGGCTACACCTTC.

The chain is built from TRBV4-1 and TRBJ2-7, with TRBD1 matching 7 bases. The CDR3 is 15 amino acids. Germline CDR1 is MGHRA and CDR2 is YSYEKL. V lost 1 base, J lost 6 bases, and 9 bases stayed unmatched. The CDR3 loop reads CASSQGNRGRSEQYF. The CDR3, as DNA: TGCGCCAGCAGCCAAGGAAACAGGGGAAGGAGCGAGCAGTACTTC.

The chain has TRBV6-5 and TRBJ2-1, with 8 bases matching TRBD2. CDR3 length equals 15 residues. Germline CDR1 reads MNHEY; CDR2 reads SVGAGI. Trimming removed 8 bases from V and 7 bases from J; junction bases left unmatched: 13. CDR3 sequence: CASRSQAGELNEQFF. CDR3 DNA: TGTGCCAGCCGTTCCCAAGCGGGAGAATTGAATGAGCAGTTCTTC.

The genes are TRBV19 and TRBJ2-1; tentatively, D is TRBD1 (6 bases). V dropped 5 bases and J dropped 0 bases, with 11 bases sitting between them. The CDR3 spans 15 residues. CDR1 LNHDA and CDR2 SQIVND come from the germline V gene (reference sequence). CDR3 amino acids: CASSRTASSYNEQFF. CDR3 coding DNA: TGTGCCAGTAGTCGGACAGCGAGCTCCTACAATGAGCAGTTCTTC.

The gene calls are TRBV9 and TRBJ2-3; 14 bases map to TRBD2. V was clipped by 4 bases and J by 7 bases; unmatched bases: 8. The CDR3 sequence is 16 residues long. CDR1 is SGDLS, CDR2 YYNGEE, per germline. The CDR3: CASSSRLAGGPYTQYF. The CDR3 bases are TGTGCCAGCAGCTCCCGACTAGCGGGGGGGCCTTATACGCAGTATTTT.

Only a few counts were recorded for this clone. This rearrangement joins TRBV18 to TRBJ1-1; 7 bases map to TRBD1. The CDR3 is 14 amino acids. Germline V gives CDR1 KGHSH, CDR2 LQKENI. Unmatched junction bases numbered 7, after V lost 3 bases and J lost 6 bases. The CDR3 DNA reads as TGTGCCAGCTCACCCCCAGGGGGGAAATCTGAAGCTTTCTTT. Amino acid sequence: CASSPPGGKSEAFF.

This CDR3 reads CASRRERSSYEQYF. CDR3 coding DNA: TGTGCCAGCAGGAGGGAAAGGAGCTCCTACGAGCAGTACTTC. This chain uses TRBV2 with TRBJ2-7; D is perhaps TRBD2 (5 bases). V was trimmed by 6 bases and J by 0 bases, leaving 12 bases between them. The CDR3 spans 14 residues. CDR1 is SNHLY, CDR2 FYNNEI, per germline.

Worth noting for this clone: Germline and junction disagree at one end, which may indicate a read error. CDR3 nucleotide sequence: TGTGCCAGCAGTGCCTTCAGGGGCAACCAGCCCCAGCATTTT. It codes for CASSAFRGNQPQHF. This sequence joins TRBV6-5 and TRBJ1-5; a weak D match, TRBD1 (6 bases). The V gene's germline CDR1 is MNHEY and CDR2 SVGAGI. The CDR3 consists of 14 residues.